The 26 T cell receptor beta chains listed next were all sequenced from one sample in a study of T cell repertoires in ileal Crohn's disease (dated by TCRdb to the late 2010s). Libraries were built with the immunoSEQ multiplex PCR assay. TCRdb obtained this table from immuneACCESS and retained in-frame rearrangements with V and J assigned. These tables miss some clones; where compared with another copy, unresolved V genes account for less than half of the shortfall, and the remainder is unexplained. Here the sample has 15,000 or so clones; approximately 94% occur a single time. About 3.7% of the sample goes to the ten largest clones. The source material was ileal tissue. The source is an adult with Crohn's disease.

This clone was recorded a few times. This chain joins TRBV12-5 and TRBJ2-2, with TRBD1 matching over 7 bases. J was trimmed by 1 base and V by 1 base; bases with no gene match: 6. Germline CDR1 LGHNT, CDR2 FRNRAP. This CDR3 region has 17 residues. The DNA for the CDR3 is TGTGCTAGTGGTTTGGCGAAACAGGGGTGGAACACCGGGGAGCTGTTTTTT. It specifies CASGLAKQGWNTGELFF.

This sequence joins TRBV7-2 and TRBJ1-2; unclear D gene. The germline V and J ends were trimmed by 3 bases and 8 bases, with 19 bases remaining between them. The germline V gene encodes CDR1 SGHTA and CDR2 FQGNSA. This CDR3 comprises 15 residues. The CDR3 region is CASSFIYGRGGGYTF. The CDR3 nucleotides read TGTGCCAGCAGCTTCATCTATGGGCGGGGTGGCGGCTACACCTTC.

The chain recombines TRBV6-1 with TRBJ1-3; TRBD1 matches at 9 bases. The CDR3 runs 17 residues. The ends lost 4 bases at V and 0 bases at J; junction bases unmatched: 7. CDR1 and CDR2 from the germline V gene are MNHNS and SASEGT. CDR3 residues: CASSAAVGQGSGNTIYF. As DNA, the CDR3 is TGTGCCAGCAGTGCGGCCGTGGGACAGGGCTCTGGAAACACCATATATTTT.

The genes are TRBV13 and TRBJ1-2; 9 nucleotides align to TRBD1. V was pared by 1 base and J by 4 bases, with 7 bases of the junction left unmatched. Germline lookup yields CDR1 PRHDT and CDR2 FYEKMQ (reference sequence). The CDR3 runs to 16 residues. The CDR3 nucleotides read TGTGCCAGCAGCTTAGATCTTGGACAGGGGCCCTATGGCTACACCTTC. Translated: CASSLDLGQGPYGYTF.

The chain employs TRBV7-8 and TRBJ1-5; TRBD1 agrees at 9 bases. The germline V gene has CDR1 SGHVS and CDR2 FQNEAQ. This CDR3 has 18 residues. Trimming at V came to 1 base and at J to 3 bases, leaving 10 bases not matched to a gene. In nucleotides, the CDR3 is TGTGCCAGCAGCTTAGTTAGATGGACAGGGGTGAACAATCAGCCCCAGCATTTT. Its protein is CASSLVRWTGVNNQPQHF.

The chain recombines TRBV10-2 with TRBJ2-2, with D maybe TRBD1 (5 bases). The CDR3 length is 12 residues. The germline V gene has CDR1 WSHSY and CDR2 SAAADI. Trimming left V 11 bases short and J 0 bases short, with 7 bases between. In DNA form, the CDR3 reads TGCGCCCTAGGGGCGAACACCGGGGAGCTGTTTTTT. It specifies CALGANTGELFF.

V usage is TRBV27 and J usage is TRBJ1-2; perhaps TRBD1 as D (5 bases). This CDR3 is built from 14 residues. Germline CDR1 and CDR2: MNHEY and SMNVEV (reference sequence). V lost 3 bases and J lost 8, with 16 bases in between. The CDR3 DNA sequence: TGTGCCAGCAGTTTCGCCCCAGGGTTAAGCGGCTACACCTTC. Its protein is CASSFAPGLSGYTF.

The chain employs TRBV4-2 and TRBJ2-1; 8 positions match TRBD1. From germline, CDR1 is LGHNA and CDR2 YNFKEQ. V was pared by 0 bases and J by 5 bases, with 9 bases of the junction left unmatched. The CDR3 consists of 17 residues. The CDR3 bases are TGTGCCAGCAGCCAAGAAGATTCGCGGACAGGGAACAATGAGCAGTTCTTC. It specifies CASSQEDSRTGNNEQFF.

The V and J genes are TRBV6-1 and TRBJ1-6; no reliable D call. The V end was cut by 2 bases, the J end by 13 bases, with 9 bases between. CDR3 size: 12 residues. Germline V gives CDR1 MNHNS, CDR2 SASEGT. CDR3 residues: CASSEILQPLHF. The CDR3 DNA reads TGTGCCAGCAGTGAAATCTTACAGCCCCTCCACTTT.

The CDR3 protein is CASSPWVGGTEAFF. DNA of the CDR3: TGTGCCAGCAGCCCCTGGGTCGGGGGCACTGAAGCTTTCTTT. The chain joins TRBV4-2 to TRBJ1-1, with a tentative D call TRBD1 (5 bases). The CDR3 runs to 14 residues. CDR1 and CDR2 from the germline V gene are LGHNA and YNFKEQ. The V end lost 4 bases, the J end lost 4 bases, and 13 bases lay between the germline ends.

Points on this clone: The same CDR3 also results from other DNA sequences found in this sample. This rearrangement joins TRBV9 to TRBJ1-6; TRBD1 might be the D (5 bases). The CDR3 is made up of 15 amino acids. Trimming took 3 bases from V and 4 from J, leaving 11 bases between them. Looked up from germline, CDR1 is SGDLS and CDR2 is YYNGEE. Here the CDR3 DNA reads TGTGCCAGCAGCGCATCACAGGCGTATAATTCACCCCTCCACTTT. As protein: CASSASQAYNSPLHF.

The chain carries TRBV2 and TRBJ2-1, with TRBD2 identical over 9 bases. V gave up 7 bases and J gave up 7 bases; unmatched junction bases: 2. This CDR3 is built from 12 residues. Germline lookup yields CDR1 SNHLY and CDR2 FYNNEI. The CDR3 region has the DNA TGTGCCAGCAAGGGACTAGCAAATGAGCAGTTCTTC. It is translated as CASKGLANEQFF.

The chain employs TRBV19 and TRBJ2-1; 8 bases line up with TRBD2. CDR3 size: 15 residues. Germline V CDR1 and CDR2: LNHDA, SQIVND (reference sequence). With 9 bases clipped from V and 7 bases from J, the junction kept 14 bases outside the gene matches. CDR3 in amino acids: CASAVTSGGGNEQFF. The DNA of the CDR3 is TGTGCCAGCGCCGTTACTAGCGGCGGCGGGAATGAGCAGTTCTTC.

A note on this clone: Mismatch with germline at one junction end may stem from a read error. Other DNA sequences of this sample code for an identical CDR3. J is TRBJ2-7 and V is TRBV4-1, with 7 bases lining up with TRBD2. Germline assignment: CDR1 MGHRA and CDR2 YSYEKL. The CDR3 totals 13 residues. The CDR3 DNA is TGTGCCAGCAGCACCCTTAGCGGGTACGAGCAGTACTTC. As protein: CASSTLSGYEQYF.

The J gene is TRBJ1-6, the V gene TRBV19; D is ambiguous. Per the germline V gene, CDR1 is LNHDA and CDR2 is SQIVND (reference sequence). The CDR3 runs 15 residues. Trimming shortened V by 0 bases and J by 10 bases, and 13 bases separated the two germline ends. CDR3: CASSIEPGLLSPLHF. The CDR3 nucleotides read TGTGCCAGTAGTATAGAGCCGGGTTTATTATCACCCCTCCACTTT.

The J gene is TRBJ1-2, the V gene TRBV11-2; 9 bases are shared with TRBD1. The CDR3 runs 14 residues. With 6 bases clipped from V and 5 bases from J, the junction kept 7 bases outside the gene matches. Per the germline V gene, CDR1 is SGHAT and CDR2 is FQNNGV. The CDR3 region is CASSFTGTGYGYTF. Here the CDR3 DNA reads TGTGCCAGCAGTTTTACCGGGACAGGGTATGGCTACACCTTC.

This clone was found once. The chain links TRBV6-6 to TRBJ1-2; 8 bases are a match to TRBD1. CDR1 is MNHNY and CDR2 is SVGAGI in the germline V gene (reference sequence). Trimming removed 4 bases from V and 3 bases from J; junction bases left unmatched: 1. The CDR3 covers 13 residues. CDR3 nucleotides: TGTGCCAGCAGTTCAGGGGGCGACTATGGCTACACCTTC. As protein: CASSSGGDYGYTF.

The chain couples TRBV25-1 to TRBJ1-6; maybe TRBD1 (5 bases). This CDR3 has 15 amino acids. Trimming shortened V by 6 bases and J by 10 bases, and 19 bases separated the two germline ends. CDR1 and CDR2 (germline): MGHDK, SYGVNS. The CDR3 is CASSRNWGDGSPLHF. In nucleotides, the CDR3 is TGTGCCAGCAGCCGCAACTGGGGGGATGGGTCACCCCTCCACTTT.

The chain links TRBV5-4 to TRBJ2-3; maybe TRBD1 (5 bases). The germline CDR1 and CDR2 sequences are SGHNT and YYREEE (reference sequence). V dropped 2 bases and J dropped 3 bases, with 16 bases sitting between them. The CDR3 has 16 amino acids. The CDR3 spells CASSLIGARWTDTQYF. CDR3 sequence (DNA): TGTGCCAGCAGCTTAATTGGGGCGCGATGGACAGATACGCAGTATTTT.

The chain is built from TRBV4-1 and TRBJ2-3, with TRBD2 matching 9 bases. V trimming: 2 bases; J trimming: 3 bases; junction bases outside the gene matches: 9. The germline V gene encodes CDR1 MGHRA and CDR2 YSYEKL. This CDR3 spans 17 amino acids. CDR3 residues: CASSQSRSGGMTDTQYF. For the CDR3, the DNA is TGCGCCAGCAGCCAATCCCGGAGCGGGGGGATGACAGATACGCAGTATTTT.

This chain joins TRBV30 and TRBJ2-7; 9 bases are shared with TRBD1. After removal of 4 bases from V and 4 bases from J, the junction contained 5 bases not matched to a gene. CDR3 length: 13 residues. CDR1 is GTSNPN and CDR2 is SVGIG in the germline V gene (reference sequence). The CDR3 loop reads CAWKQGARYEQYF. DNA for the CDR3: TGTGCCTGGAAACAGGGGGCGCGGTACGAGCAGTACTTC.

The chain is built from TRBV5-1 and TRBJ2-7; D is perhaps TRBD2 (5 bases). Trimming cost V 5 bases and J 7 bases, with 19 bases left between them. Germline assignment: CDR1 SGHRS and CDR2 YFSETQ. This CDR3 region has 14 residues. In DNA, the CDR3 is TGCGCCAGCAGGTCCGGTCTCGCCTCGGGAGAGCAGTACTTC. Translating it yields CASRSGLASGEQYF.

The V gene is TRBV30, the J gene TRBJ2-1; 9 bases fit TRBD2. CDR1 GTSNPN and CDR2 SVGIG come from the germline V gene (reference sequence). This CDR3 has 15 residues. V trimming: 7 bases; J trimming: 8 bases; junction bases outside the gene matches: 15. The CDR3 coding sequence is TGTGCCTTCTACCTACCGGGACTAGCAGGCCATGAGCAGTTCTTC. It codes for CAFYLPGLAGHEQFF.

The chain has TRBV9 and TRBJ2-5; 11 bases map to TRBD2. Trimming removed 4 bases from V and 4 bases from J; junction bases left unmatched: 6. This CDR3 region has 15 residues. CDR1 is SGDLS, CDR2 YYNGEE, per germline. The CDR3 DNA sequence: TGTGCCAGCAGCTCCGAGGGGACTAGCGGAGAGACCCAGTACTTC. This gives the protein CASSSEGTSGETQYF.

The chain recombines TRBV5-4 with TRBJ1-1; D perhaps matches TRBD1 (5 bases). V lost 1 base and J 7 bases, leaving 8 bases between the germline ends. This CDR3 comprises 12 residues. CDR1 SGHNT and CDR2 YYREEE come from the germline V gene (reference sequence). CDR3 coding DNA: TGTGCCAGCAGCTTGCGGGGGGGTGAAGCTTTCTTT. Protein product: CASSLRGGEAFF.

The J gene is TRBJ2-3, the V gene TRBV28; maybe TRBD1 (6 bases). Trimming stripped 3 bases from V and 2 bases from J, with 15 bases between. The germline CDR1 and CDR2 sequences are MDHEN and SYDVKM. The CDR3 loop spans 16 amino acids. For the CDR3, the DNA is TGTGCCAGCAGTTTCCGATCACAGGGCCTCACAGATACGCAGTATTTT. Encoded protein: CASSFRSQGLTDTQYF.